The next 15 T cell receptor beta chains were all read from a single sample in a study of vaccination effects on CD4 cells after COVID-19. The data were produced by immunoSEQ multiplex PCR, yet TCRdb's version contains in-frame clones alone and is incomplete. Among tens of thousands of clones listed, roughly 70% were seen once. Antigens for these TCRs are unknown. Prior to sequencing, the ViraFEST assay stimulated PBMC with viral peptide pools, which expanded the antigen-specific CD4+ T cells. Scientists isolated CD4+ T cells after a roughly 9-day culture period ended. Among the vaccine recipients, none had a prior SARS-CoV-2 infection, and nucleocapsid antibodies were negative. The sample in question was CD4+ T cells from PBMCs cultured with HCoV-OC43 spike peptides, obtained before COVID-19 vaccination. The subset: HCoV-OC43 spike overlapping peptide pool stimulation. The receptors stem from a human donor who received a COVID-19 vaccine.

The V and J genes are TRBV10-2 and TRBJ2-7, with D tentatively TRBD1 or TRBD2 (5 bases each). V dropped 6 bases and J dropped 4 bases, with 16 bases sitting between them. The CDR3 contains 14 residues. From germline, CDR1 is WSHSY and CDR2 SAAADI. This CDR3 reads CASSDFGAPYEQYV. CDR3 sequence (DNA): TGCGCCAGCAGCGACTTCGGGGCCCCTTACGAGCAGTACGTC.

The gene calls are TRBV7-3 and TRBJ1-6; D remains unclear. Germline V gene sequence: CDR1 SGHTA, CDR2 FQGTGA. The CDR3 extends over 13 amino acids. V lost 2 bases and J 9 bases, leaving 8 bases between the germline ends. CDR3 protein: CASSLDFGSPLHF. The CDR3 DNA follows: TGTGCCAGCAGCTTAGATTTCGGTTCACCCCTCCACTTT.

The chain uses TRBV19 and TRBJ1-5, with D unresolved. CDR1 and CDR2 (germline): LNHDA, SQIVND (reference sequence). Trimming pared 3 bases from V and 5 bases from J, leaving 8 bases between. The CDR3 is 13 residues long. The CDR3 loop reads CASSIGSYQPQHF. CDR3 in DNA: TGTGCCAGTAGTATTGGGTCGTATCAGCCCCAGCATTTT. Together with reference TRBV19 and TRBJ1-5, the CDR3 gives the full variable domain: DGGITQSPKYLFRKEGQNVTLSCEQNLNHDAMYWYRQDPGQGLRLIYYSQIVNDFQKGDIAEGYSVSREKKESFPLTVTSAQKNPTAFYLCASSIGSYQPQHFGDGTRLSIL.

The chain carries TRBV7-3 and TRBJ1-1; D is undetermined. CDR3 size: 13 residues. Germline V gene lookup returns CDR1 SGHTA and CDR2 FQGTGA. V was cut by 5 bases and J by 3 bases, with 10 bases left in between. The CDR3 DNA sequence: TGTGCCAGCAGCCCCTCACCCTACACTGAAGCTTTCTTT. It codes for CASSPSPYTEAFF.

The genes are TRBV6-5 and TRBJ1-2; 7 positions agree with TRBD1. This CDR3 contains 14 residues. Germline-derived CDR1 and CDR2 are MNHEY and SVGAGI. J was trimmed by 0 bases and V by 6 bases; bases with no gene match: 4. This CDR3 reads CASRTTGSNYGYTF. CDR3 nucleotides: TGTGCCAGCAGGACGACAGGGTCTAACTATGGCTACACCTTC.

The chain recombines TRBV19 with TRBJ1-2; TRBD1 aligns across 8 bases. The CDR3 length is 15 residues. V was pared by 6 bases and J by 5 bases, with 11 bases of the junction left unmatched. Germline CDR1 is LNHDA and CDR2 is SQIVND (reference sequence). Here the CDR3 DNA reads TGTGCCAGTAGCCGGACAGGGCTATTTGGGTATGGCTACACCTTC. Its protein product is CASSRTGLFGYGYTF.

This clone was recorded a few times. CDR3 sequence (DNA): TGTGCCAGCAGCCCGTACCAGGGCAGATCGAGCAATCAGCCCCAGCATTTT. This gives the protein CASSPYQGRSSNQPQHF. The rearrangement uses TRBV3-1 (or the pseudogene TRBV3-2) and TRBJ1-5; D is perhaps TRBD1 (5 bases). Germline lookup yields CDR1 LGHDT and CDR2 YNNKEL (reference sequence). The CDR3 is 17 residues long. Trimming took off 4 bases at V and 1 base at J, with 17 bases between the two ends.

The CDR3 DNA reads as TGTGCCAGCAGCAAAGATGATCCAGGCGACGAGCAGTACGTC. Translating it yields CASSKDDPGDEQYV. The chain carries TRBV21-1 and TRBJ2-7; whether TRBD1, the table's D call, matches the DNA was not checked. TRBV21-1 is tagged as a pseudogene. The CDR3 loop spans 14 amino acids.

This chain uses TRBV5-1 with TRBJ1-2; no clear D. V was trimmed by 0 bases and J by 0 bases, leaving 9 bases between them. Per the germline V gene, CDR1 is SGHRS and CDR2 is YFSETQ. The CDR3 covers 15 residues. CDR3 loop: CASSLGQHPNYGYTF. DNA of the CDR3: TGCGCCAGCAGCTTGGGGCAACATCCTAACTATGGCTACACCTTC. The entire variable domain, with the rest obtained from reference TRBV5-1 and TRBJ1-2, is as follows: KAGVTQTPRYLIKTRGQQVTLSCSPISGHRSVSWYQQTPGQGLQFLFEYFSETQRNKGNFPGRFSGRQFSNSRSEMNVSTLELGDSALYLCASSLGQHPNYGYTFGSGTRLTVV.

This CDR3 reads CASSPWDREEEKLFF. The DNA of the CDR3 is TGCGCCAGCAGCCCGTGGGACAGGGAGGAAGAAAAACTGTTTTTT. The V gene is TRBV5-1, the J gene TRBJ1-4, with TRBD1 identical over 9 bases. There are 15 residues in the CDR3. Germline V lookup: CDR1 SGHRS, CDR2 YFSETQ. V lost 4 bases and J lost 8; bases outside the gene matches: 9.

The genes are TRBV5-1 and TRBJ1-1; D unclear. Trimming took off 1 base at V and 1 base at J, with 8 bases between the two ends. The CDR3 totals 14 residues. Germline V gives CDR1 SGHRS, CDR2 YFSETQ. CDR3 protein: CASSLSIANTEAFF. CDR3 DNA: TGCGCCAGCAGCTTGAGTATTGCGAACACTGAAGCTTTCTTT. The entire variable domain, with the rest obtained from reference TRBV5-1 and TRBJ1-1, is as follows: KAGVTQTPRYLIKTRGQQVTLSCSPISGHRSVSWYQQTPGQGLQFLFEYFSETQRNKGNFPGRFSGRQFSNSRSEMNVSTLELGDSALYLCASSLSIANTEAFFGQGTRLTVV.

The genes are TRBV7-2 and TRBJ1-3; TRBD1 is a possible D gene (5 bases). CDR3 length: 14 amino acids. CDR1 and CDR2 (germline): SGHTA, FQGNSA. The V end lost 2 bases, the J end lost 4 bases, and 9 bases lay between the germline ends. Written as DNA, the CDR3 is TGTGCCAGCAGCTTACAGGGAGCAGGAAACACCATATATTTT. Its protein product is CASSLQGAGNTIYF.

The chain couples TRBV7-2 to TRBJ2-5; TRBD2 matches 7 bases. This CDR3 is built from 14 residues. Germline CDR1 reads SGHTA; CDR2 reads FQGNSA. V shed 5 bases and J 1 base; nucleotides not matched to a gene: 4. The CDR3 sequence is CASSPRGSQETQYF. Here the CDR3 DNA reads TGTGCCAGCAGCCCGCGGGGGTCCCAAGAGACCCAGTACTTC.

This chain joins TRBV4-3 and TRBJ1-1; D is ambiguous. The V gene lost 3 bases and the J gene lost 5 bases, with 7 bases spanning the gap. The CDR3 extends over 12 amino acids. The germline V gene encodes CDR1 LGHNA and CDR2 YSLEER. CDR3 coding DNA: TGCGCCAGCAGCCACTCCGGGACTGAAGCTTTCTTT. The encoded protein is CASSHSGTEAFF.

This chain joins TRBV11-1 and TRBJ2-3; D possibly corresponds to TRBD2 (5 bases). CDR1 is SGHAT, CDR2 FQDESV, per germline (reference sequence). Between the trimmed V and J ends, which lost 6 bases and 0 bases, there was a span of 10 bases. This CDR3 comprises 14 residues. DNA for the CDR3: TGTGCCAGCAGGCTGGGCGGGAGCACAGATACGCAGTATTTT. This sequence encodes CASRLGGSTDTQYF.